This T cell receptor beta chain was recovered during a study of blood T cells in healthy people across ages. Regarding the study as a whole: Long-lived donors had more naive CD4+ cells and higher diversity than aged donors.

The CDR3 is 16 residues long. The V gene's germline CDR1 is SGHVS and CDR2 FNYEAQ. J gave up 8 bases and V 5 bases, and 11 bases lay outside the gene matches. This clonotype was picked up a small number of times. Its antigen remains unknown. It was with a sample-barcoded 5' primer and a J-beta primer mix that a second PCR of roughly 7 to 12 cycles was run. From the 5' RACE reads, TCRdb called clonotypes with MiXCR, one entry per CDR3 protein. Here the sample spans 1.5 million to 2 million distinct CDR3 sequences, about 30% being singletons. The chain uses TRBV7-6 and TRBJ2-1; 11 nucleotides match TRBD2. This clonotype originated in a woman aged 25 to 39 in good health. The source material was blood. CDR3 DNA sequence: TGTGCCAGCAGCCCCGGACTAGCGGGCCTTGGGGATGAGCAGTTCTTC. Its translation: CASSPGLAGLGDEQFF.